The present entry profiles one T cell receptor (beta chain) with its context. It has no known antigen specificity. No much larger clone exists at a distance of one base, and base qualities are not known. The data were obtained in a study of cytomegalovirus exposure and HLA in healthy donors (dated by TCRdb to about 2017). For the study in its entirety: An earlier analysis of several hundred of the donors reported 250 to 300 Gb of sequence data and 90 million to 120 million unique TCR beta sequences obtained from about 179 million T cells. Donor age, sex, ethnicity and CMV serostatus were compiled together with the repertoire data. Of the 398 genotyped donors, approximately 83% fell in the genetic ancestry cluster associated with self-reported Caucasian donors. An early release covering over 500 HLA-typed donors comprised roughly 300 gigabases of sequencing data and 85 million to 100 million unique TCR sequences. Among about 370 genotyped donors of the cohort, an average of about 240,000 unique TCR beta nucleotide sequences was sequenced per donor, of which roughly 17% were non-productive. To predict cytomegalovirus infection status, the study combined high-throughput TCR immunosequencing, statistical association of individual TCRs with disease status, and machine learning. Both class I and class II loci were covered by HLA typing, at four-digit resolution. Besides the first cohort of 666 subjects, a separate validation cohort made up of about 120 different subjects was used. The number of donors typed differed by locus, with about 629-630 for A, B, C, DRB1 and DQB1, around 560 for DQA1, over 600 for DPA1, and 400 to 490 for DPB1. A later analysis re-analyzed previously published TCR beta repertoires from hundreds of donors and added high-resolution HLA genotyping to study TCR occurrence patterns. All discovery cohort repertoires had been generated using a single sequencing platform. An earlier analysis of fewer than 700 of the donors applied high-throughput TCR beta sequencing to assess whether each TCR beta V gene segment acted as functional or pseudogenic. The aim of the study was to test whether cataloging public T cell receptors could identify signatures of past pathogen exposure. Using immunosequencing, the study profiled T cell repertoires from about 650 subjects and related those repertoires to cytomegalovirus serostatus. Because of strong linkage in the cohort, four to six DR-DQ haplotypes were treated as single units for association and clustering. Genome-wide SNP genotypes for about three fifths of the 666 donors were used in a later genetic analysis, which treated that subset as a discovery cohort. Rather than using new phenotypic data, the later analysis identified candidate immune exposures from TCR beta sequences and from how often those sequences occurred across donors.

Overall study outcomes, separate from this receptor: HLA typing was unavailable for some donors at each locus, so association tests used only the typed subset. An earlier analysis of roughly 570 of the donors showed that most TCR beta V segments appeared in productive rearrangements either about 90% or about 30% of the time, which broadly matched IMGT annotations. A further reported finding was that TCR beta sequences accurately predicted the HLA-A and HLA-B alleles for most subjects in the first cohort. In a later genetic analysis, fewer N-insertions in productive TCRs were reported among donors in an Asian-associated ancestry cluster than the approximately 630-donor mean. Sequencing depth was assumed to be roughly uniform across donors in the presence/absence analyses, though that assumption may not hold. According to a later analysis, most CMV-associated TCR beta chains appeared to be HLA-restricted, and the HLA associations seemed to be driven largely by CMV exposure. For the cohort, immune exposure information was limited to CMV serostatus. According to a later analysis, parvovirus B19, influenza, CMV and Epstein-Barr virus appeared linked to several top co-occurrence clusters. Across donors, most TCR sequences were observed very rarely, whereas some public TCRs were present in many individuals. Strong co-occurrence of HLA alleles, especially DR and DQ, made assigning TCR associations to individual alleles difficult. In a later genetic analysis, a missense DCLRE1C variant was associated with V-gene and J-gene trimming of TCR beta chains, and the association was replicated in an independent cohort. In vitro tests confirmed that a few of the cytomegalovirus-associated TCR beta chains recognize cytomegalovirus antigens. A later analysis associated about 17,000 TCR beta sequences with specific HLA alleles at a false discovery rate of 0.05. In a later analysis, TCR association rates were found to vary across HLA loci, with the most associated TCRs seen for DRB1 alleles and the fewest for HLA-C alleles. The study gave a list of about 170 TCR beta chains associated with cytomegalovirus. Some 16 rarely observed V segments, including chromosome 9 orphons, were excluded from the earlier analysis of about 610 of the donors because counts were too low. The sequencing pipeline was judged likely to have produced a cluster of highly shared sequence variants as a technical artifact. Compared with equally common non-associated chains, HLA-associated TCR beta chains in a later analysis were more clonally expanded and had lower generation probabilities. In this cohort, only TCR beta chains were sequenced, and detectable features were limited by the absence of alpha or paired-chain data. The authors suggested that the approach could potentially be extended to other disease states and immunological phenotypes. Cytomegalovirus status was reported to be diagnosed by the classifier with high specificity and sensitivity in both the original and validation cohorts. Correlated functional status among segregating V segments might reflect linkage disequilibrium, but an unknown experimental factor could not be ruled out.

Preparation of the library involved the immunoSEQ multiplex PCR assay. A mixture of 60 forward primers for TCR Vbeta segments and 13 reverse primers for TCR Jbeta segments was used in the multiplex PCR. Amplification of the CDR3 region of rearranged TCR beta genes was performed with a multiplex PCR assay on genomic DNA. On the Illumina HiSeq System, the amplified TCR beta libraries were sequenced as 87-base-pair reads. Concerning the study's data processing: In a later analysis, some 80 million unique TCR beta chains were counted across the 690 or so repertoires, and about 9.9 million of these chains were shared by at least two donors. Raw reads were error-corrected and collapsed into unique sequences with a nearest-neighbor algorithm that merged closely related sequences to remove PCR and sequencing errors. V, D and J gene segments were assigned by aligning CDR3 sequences to IMGT reference sequences. For a sequence to be retained, a match of at least six nucleotides was required to both a V gene segment and a J gene segment. Rearrangements were classified as productive when the CDR3 lacked stop codons and remained in frame with V and J, and all other rearrangements were classified as non-productive. CDR3 was defined according to IMGT convention as the region running from the second conserved V-encoded cysteine to the conserved J-encoded phenylalanine. Sequences without an unambiguous match to a single V gene segment were excluded from the earlier analysis of about 640 of the donors. An earlier analysis of a few hundred of the donors classified V segments as functional when productive rearrangements were above 56.7% and as segregating when the standard deviation between donors was above 5%. A statistical classification framework was built to diagnose cytomegalovirus status from the catalog of TCR beta chain sequences. In a later analysis, TCR nucleotide sequences were compared against IMGT/GENE-DB human TR gene sequences so that V and J genes could be assigned. The TCRdist pipeline was used in a later analysis to assign CDR3 sequences and most-parsimonious VDJ recombination scenarios. In a later analysis, each TCR beta chain was defined by its CDR3 amino acid sequence together with its V-gene family, and reads without a unique V-gene family were excluded. As a way to deal with suspected cross-contamination and a sequencing artifact, a later analysis dropped 592 nucleotide sequences that were highly shared and had low generation probability. A later analysis calculated a clonal expansion index for each public chain from normalized within-repertoire ranks of inferred template counts. In a later analysis, generation probabilities were computed using a VDJ recombination model fitted to out-of-frame rearrangements, and the results were checked against IGoR. A later analysis scored TCR-TCR, TCR-HLA and TCR-CMV co-occurrence with hypergeometric tests, applying a repertoire-size bias correction to TCR pairs. False discovery rates were estimated in a later analysis by permuting HLA or CMV assignments 20 times. In a later analysis, co-occurring TCRs were grouped using DBSCAN, with TCRdist sequence similarity added in when clustering inside HLA-allele-positive subsets. Co-occurrence clustering excluded repertoires with fewer than 30,000 or more than 120,000 public chains, plus five with anomalous nucleotide sharing. As stored in TCRdb, this immuneACCESS dataset retains in-frame rearrangements with V and J assigned. A fraction of the clones does not appear; measured against another copy, unresolved V genes explain less than half of the discrepancy, and the remainder lacks a known reason. That table gives V, J and clone size, and the DNA gave D and trimming. This sample holds 150,000 to 200,000 clones; 81% were observed only once. The ten largest make up approximately 2% of the sample.

The cohort comprised under 700 healthy bone marrow donors. Cohort members were all nominally healthy when sampled, although unrecorded immune exposures were likely present. The donor was CMV seronegative and belonged to the group of 350 or so seronegative cohort members. Every donor gave a peripheral blood sample, and the peripheral blood mononuclear cells from that sample were used for TCR beta sequencing. The Qiagen DNeasy Blood Extraction Kit was used to extract genomic DNA from the blood cell samples. This TCR was sampled from a young woman in good health and CMV-seronegative. Sequencing was done on a sample of PBMCs.

The base sequence is TGTGCCAGCCCAGGGGGAGAGACCCAGTACTTC. The translation is CASPGGETQYF. Recombination connected TRBV2 to TRBJ2-5; the junction holds 7 bases that match TRBD1. The CDR1 and CDR2 encoded by the germline V gene are SNHLY and FYNNEI. V loses 8 bases at its end and J loses 4 bases; junction bases beyond the gene matches: 1. The CDR3 has 11 amino acids, counting the end cysteine and phenylalanine. Only the CDR3 DNA stays, 33 bases, in frame from base 1.